This TCR beta chain is from a study of molecular identifiers for immune sequencing clone quantification. V was cut by 4 bases and J by 7 bases, with 11 bases left in between. The germline CDR1 and CDR2 sequences are SGDLS and YYNGEE. The CDR3 is 13 residues long. For bulk TCR libraries, previously described methods and listed TCR primers were used. TCRdb reprocessed the PCR reads with MiXCR, giving one entry per CDR3 protein. The data hold about 68,000 distinct CDR3 sequences, with less than 20% observed a single time. This clonotype was counted ten times or more. The chain links TRBV9 to TRBJ2-2; D ambiguous. The clonotype was recovered from a human donor in good health. Some libraries in this study had Jurkat cell RNA spiked in. Material for sequencing was naive CD8+ T cells from blood, with Jurkat cell RNA spiked in. Subset denoted: FACS-sorted CD8+CD4-CCR7+CD45RA+ naive T cells. Here the CDR3 DNA reads TGTGCCAGCAGCCCCCATCAAGGCGGGGAGCTGTTTTTT. Amino acid sequence: CASSPHQGGELFF.